Presented here are 2 T cell receptor beta chains from one specimen sequenced in a study of metastatic and nonmetastatic thyroid tumors (dated by TCRdb to about 2020). Before undergoing thyroid surgery, none of the patients had been given any kind of treatment. Library generation was performed with PCR. The sequencing machine was an Illumina HiSeq 4000. In-frame beta chains were kept once TCRdb had trimmed the public reads at Q25 with fastp and called clones with MiXCR. Within this sample are around 13,000 clones, with roughly 25% of them counted one time only. 12% of the sample lies in the top ten. The sequencing sample was made of adjacent normal tissue. Source of these receptors: a female donor with papillary thyroid cancer or a benign thyroid nodule (not recorded which). Some clones in this sample may be carry-over from other donors' samples.

This clone was picked up a small number of times. The rearrangement joins TRBV28 to TRBJ1-1; 7 nucleotides line up with TRBD1. The CDR3 runs 15 residues. The ends lost 3 bases at V and 4 bases at J; junction bases unmatched: 8. Germline V gene data show CDR1 as MDHEN and CDR2 as SYDVKM. The CDR3 bases are TGTGCCAGCAGTTTCAACCCGACAGGGCCCACTGAAGCTTTCTTT. The encoded protein is CASSFNPTGPTEAFF.

There are many counts of this clone. This chain links TRBV7-9 with TRBJ2-1; a possible D gene is TRBD2 (6 bases). Germline CDR1 and CDR2: SEHNR and FQNEAQ (reference sequence). V gave up 5 bases and J gave up 5 bases, with 7 bases separating them. The CDR3 spans 12 residues. CDR3 protein: CASSRGDNEQFF. As DNA, the CDR3 is TGTGCCAGCAGCCGCGGGGACAATGAGCAGTTCTTC.